The 31 T cell receptor beta chains below were found in one sample sequenced in a study of T cell responses to AZD1222 COVID-19 vaccine. Using immunoSEQ multiplex PCR, the repertoire was profiled, and TCRdb retains in-frame clones only, with some absent. The table lists 86,000 or so clones, around nine tenths of them singletons. The source material was peripheral blood, sampled on day 0 of MenACWY control vaccination. Receptors were obtained from an adult in good health.

The chain couples TRBV13 to TRBJ1-1; possibly TRBD1 for D (5 bases). The CDR3 covers 13 residues. From germline, CDR1 is PRHDT and CDR2 FYEKMQ (reference sequence). V dropped 5 bases and J dropped 5 bases, with 12 bases sitting between them. CDR3 coding DNA: TGTGCCAGCAGCGAGGGACTTGGTACTGAAGCTTTCTTT. Translating gives CASSEGLGTEAFF.

The chain couples TRBV7-2 to TRBJ1-5; the D gene is possibly TRBD1 (5 bases). V was pared by 1 base and J by 2 bases, with 9 bases between. This CDR3 spans 15 amino acids. Looked up from germline, CDR1 is SGHTA and CDR2 is FQGNSA. The CDR3 protein is CASSLGWGGNQPQHF. The CDR3 coding sequence is TGTGCCAGCAGCTTAGGCTGGGGGGGCAATCAGCCCCAGCATTTT.

The sample holds one count of this clone. The chain uses TRBV28 and TRBJ1-3; D perhaps matches TRBD1 (6 bases). V lost 5 bases to trimming and J lost 4 bases, with 12 bases between them. This CDR3 is built from 14 residues. Germline CDR1 reads MDHEN; CDR2 reads SYDVKM. The chain's CDR3 is CASSPRTAGNTIYF. The CDR3 coding sequence is TGTGCCAGCAGTCCCAGGACAGCCGGAAACACCATATATTTT.

The chain is built from TRBV10-2 and TRBJ2-5; 8 bases align to TRBD2. The CDR3 covers 14 residues. V trimming: 6 bases; J trimming: 5 bases; junction bases outside the gene matches: 8. The germline V gene has CDR1 WSHSY and CDR2 SAAADI. The CDR3 is CASRVAGGVETQYF. CDR3 DNA sequence: TGCGCCAGCAGGGTTGCGGGAGGAGTTGAGACCCAGTACTTC.

The table lists this clone with a count of one. This chain joins TRBV6-5 and TRBJ2-1; D may be TRBD1 (7 bases). V lost 0 bases to trimming and J lost 7 bases, with 13 bases between them. The germline gives CDR1 MNHEY, CDR2 SVGAGI. This CDR3 contains 15 residues. The DNA for the CDR3 is TGTGCCAGCAGTTACTCCCGGGCAGGGGGGAATGAGCAGTTCTTC. Amino acids: CASSYSRAGGNEQFF.

The rearrangement links TRBV9 to TRBJ2-3, with 9 bases that match TRBD2. The germline V gene has CDR1 SGDLS and CDR2 YYNGEE. With 0 bases clipped from V and 5 bases from J, the junction kept 7 bases outside the gene matches. This CDR3 spans 16 amino acids. CDR3 in amino acids: CASSVDASGNIDTQYF. For the CDR3, the DNA is TGTGCCAGCAGCGTAGACGCTAGCGGGAATATAGATACGCAGTATTTT.

V gene TRBV11-2 combines with J gene TRBJ1-1; D call uncertain. The CDR3 has 14 residues. Germline CDR1 is SGHAT and CDR2 is FQNNGV. V lost 2 bases to trimming and J lost 5 bases, with 12 bases between them. The CDR3 reads CASSLKVRLTEAFF. CDR3 in DNA: TGTGCCAGCAGCTTAAAAGTGAGACTAACTGAAGCTTTCTTT.

The CDR3 is CASSQERSEGEKLFF. Written as DNA, the CDR3 is TGCGCCAGCAGCCAAGAAAGGTCAGAGGGTGAAAAACTGTTTTTT. The rearrangement links TRBV4-1 to TRBJ1-4; D is undetermined. The CDR3 has 15 amino acids. The V end was cut by 0 bases, the J end by 7 bases, with 12 bases between. Germline assignment: CDR1 MGHRA and CDR2 YSYEKL.

The chain uses TRBV30 and TRBJ1-1; D gene ambiguous. The V gene's germline CDR1 is GTSNPN and CDR2 SVGIG (reference sequence). The CDR3 runs to 8 residues. Trimming shortened V by 5 bases and J by 11 bases, and 6 bases separated the two germline ends. The CDR3 region is CAWGRAFF. CDR3 bases: TGTGCCTGGGGGAGGGCTTTCTTT.

The chain links TRBV3-1 (or the pseudogene TRBV3-2) to TRBJ1-1; unclear D gene. V dropped 0 bases and J dropped 5 bases, with 10 bases sitting between them. CDR3 length: 14 residues. Germline V gene lookup returns CDR1 LGHDT and CDR2 YNNKEL (reference sequence). The CDR3 sequence is CASSQDEGVTEAFF. CDR3 sequence (DNA): TGTGCCAGCAGCCAAGATGAAGGTGTGACTGAAGCTTTCTTT.

This clone was counted once. This chain connects TRBV27 to TRBJ2-7; D might be TRBD2 (5 bases). CDR3 length equals 13 residues. The V end lost 5 bases, the J end lost 7 bases, and 15 bases lay between the germline ends. Germline V lookup: CDR1 MNHEY, CDR2 SMNVEV (reference sequence). The CDR3 DNA is TGTGCCAGCAGTACCGGACCGTGGGAGGAGCAGTACTTC. It codes for CASSTGPWEEQYF.

This clone was recorded only once. V gene TRBV15 combines with J gene TRBJ2-3, with 12 bases identical to TRBD2. The CDR3 extends over 15 amino acids. After removal of 5 bases from V and 3 bases from J, the junction contained 3 bases not matched to a gene. Germline values: CDR1 LNHNV, CDR2 YYDKDF (reference sequence). DNA for the CDR3: TGTGCCACCAGCGGCGGGACTAGCGGGACAGATACGCAGTATTTT. As protein: CATSGGTSGTDTQYF.

The chain couples TRBV5-1 to TRBJ1-2; D is possibly TRBD1 (5 bases). There are 14 residues in the CDR3. Trimming pared 0 bases from V and 11 bases from J, leaving 17 bases between. Germline CDR1 and CDR2: SGHRS and YFSETQ. CDR3: CASSLESGRPWYTF. The DNA of the CDR3 is TGCGCCAGCAGCTTGGAGTCGGGGCGACCTTGGTACACCTTC.

This clone was seen just once. The rearrangement joins TRBV29-1 to TRBJ1-1, with D hard to call. Germline V lookup: CDR1 SQVTM, CDR2 ANQGSEA. Trimming shortened V by 3 bases and J by 4 bases, and 0 bases separated the two germline ends. CDR3 length: 9 residues. CDR3 protein: CSVDTEAFF. CDR3 coding DNA: TGCAGCGTTGACACTGAAGCTTTCTTT.

The J gene is TRBJ2-5, the V gene TRBV27; no firm D call. The CDR3 is 13 residues long. V lost 5 bases, J lost 4 bases, and 11 bases lay in between. In germline, CDR1 is MNHEY, CDR2 SMNVEV (reference sequence). The CDR3 here is CASSPWVGETQYF. In DNA form, the CDR3 reads TGTGCCAGCAGTCCGTGGGTTGGAGAGACCCAGTACTTC.

The gene calls are TRBV12-3 or TRBV12-4 and TRBJ2-4; TRBD1 matches 7 bases. The J segment lost 7 bases and the V segment lost 3 bases, leaving 0 bases of the junction unmatched. CDR3 length equals 12 residues. CDR3 protein: CASSLTGNIQYF. The CDR3 DNA reads TGTGCCAGCAGTTTGACAGGGAACATTCAGTACTTC.

This rearrangement joins TRBV19 to TRBJ1-2; TRBD1 matches 8 bases. There are 12 residues in the CDR3. With 7 bases clipped from V and 6 bases from J, the junction kept 4 bases outside the gene matches. Germline V CDR1 and CDR2: LNHDA, SQIVND (reference sequence). CDR3 loop: CASTRGLNGYTF. CDR3 in DNA: TGTGCCAGTACCAGGGGGCTAAATGGCTACACCTTC.

This sequence joins TRBV5-1 and TRBJ2-7, with a possible D match to TRBD2 (6 bases). CDR3 length: 14 residues. Trimming took off 4 bases at V and 4 bases at J, with 15 bases between the two ends. In germline, CDR1 is SGHRS, CDR2 YFSETQ. In DNA form, the CDR3 reads TGCGCCAGCAGCCTAACCCCTGCGGGATACGAGCAGTACTTC. It encodes CASSLTPAGYEQYF.

This sequence joins TRBV5-6 and TRBJ2-7; 8 nucleotides line up with TRBD1. J lost 4 bases, V lost 2 bases, and 5 bases had no gene match. Germline V gene lookup returns CDR1 SGHDT and CDR2 YYEEEE. The CDR3 consists of 14 residues. CDR3 nucleotide sequence: TGTGCCAGCAGCTTAGGACAGGGATGGTACGAGCAGTACTTC. As protein: CASSLGQGWYEQYF. Complete variable domain (other parts from reference TRBV5-6 and TRBJ2-7): DAGVTQSPTHLIKTRGQQVTLRCSPKSGHDTVSWYQQALGQGPQFIFQYYEEEERQRGNFPDRFSGHQFPNYSSELNVNALLLGDSALYLCASSLGQGWYEQYFGPGTRLTVT.

The chain carries TRBV7-9 and TRBJ1-2, with D possibly TRBD1 on 5 matching bases. Germline V CDR1 and CDR2: SEHNR, FQNEAQ (reference sequence). This CDR3 region has 18 residues. With 6 bases removed from V and 1 base from J, the gap between germline ends came to 24 bases. This CDR3 reads CASSRGGGIPPRNYGYTF. The CDR3, as DNA: TGTGCCAGCAGTCGGGGGGGAGGAATACCACCCCGTAACTATGGCTACACCTTC.

The chain links TRBV5-1 to TRBJ1-1; unclear D gene. V was pared by 0 bases and J by 2 bases, with 11 bases between. Germline V gene sequence: CDR1 SGHRS, CDR2 YFSETQ. The CDR3 has 15 amino acids. CDR3 sequence: CASSLEGPANTEAFF. Here the CDR3 DNA reads TGCGCCAGCAGCTTGGAAGGCCCGGCCAACACTGAAGCTTTCTTT.

The CDR3 is CASSFGEFYEQYF. CDR3 bases: TGTGCCAGCAGTTTTGGGGAATTCTACGAGCAGTACTTC. The V gene is TRBV28, the J gene TRBJ2-7; D ambiguous. The CDR3 spans 13 residues. Between the trimmed V and J ends, which lost 3 bases and 3 bases, there was a span of 9 bases. Germline lookup yields CDR1 MDHEN and CDR2 SYDVKM.

This chain connects TRBV5-1 to TRBJ2-5; 7 positions agree with TRBD1. CDR1 and CDR2 from the germline V gene are SGHRS and YFSETQ. The CDR3 totals 14 residues. J was trimmed by 5 bases and V by 2 bases; bases with no gene match: 6. Here the CDR3 DNA reads TGCGCCAGCAGCTTCGACAGGGTAGGCGAGACCCAGTACTTC. Its protein product is CASSFDRVGETQYF. Filled out from reference TRBV5-1 and TRBJ2-5, the complete variable domain reads KAGVTQTPRYLIKTRGQQVTLSCSPISGHRSVSWYQQTPGQGLQFLFEYFSETQRNKGNFPGRFSGRQFSNSRSEMNVSTLELGDSALYLCASSFDRVGETQYFGPGTRLLVL.

The J gene is TRBJ2-1, the V gene TRBV11-2; D unresolved. Germline loops: CDR1 SGHAT, CDR2 FQNNGV. The V gene lost 8 bases and the J gene lost 9 bases, with 5 bases spanning the gap. This CDR3 spans 9 amino acids. DNA for the CDR3: TGTGCCAGCGGGATTGAGCAGTTCTTC. The encoded protein is CASGIEQFF.

The rearrangement links TRBV21-1 to TRBJ1-2; the D call in the table, TRBD1, was not verified against the DNA. TRBV21-1 is a documented pseudogene. The CDR3 sequence is 14 residues long. Here the CDR3 DNA reads TGTGCCAGCAGCAAAAGGGACAGGGCGAGGGGCTACACCTTC. It translates to CASSKRDRARGYTF.

The chain links TRBV10-3 to TRBJ2-1; 9 nucleotides agree with TRBD2. The junction had 9 bases not matched to a gene; V was cut back by 3 bases and J by 3 bases. The germline gives CDR1 ENHRY, CDR2 SYGVKD. The CDR3 spans 17 residues. The CDR3 sequence is CAISDSGGRGNYNEQFF. The CDR3 DNA follows: TGTGCCATCAGTGACTCGGGCGGGAGGGGCAACTACAATGAGCAGTTCTTC.

The chain joins TRBV7-9 to TRBJ2-5, with 12 bases lining up with TRBD2. J gave up 5 bases and V 4 bases, and 8 bases lay outside the gene matches. The CDR3 runs 16 residues. CDR1 is SEHNR, CDR2 FQNEAQ, per germline (reference sequence). The CDR3 here is CASSSSTSGRFETQYF. The CDR3 DNA reads as TGTGCCAGCAGCTCCTCGACTAGCGGGAGATTTGAGACCCAGTACTTC.

CDR3 sequence: CAWISAIGEQYF. CDR3 bases: TGTGCCTGGATCTCGGCTATAGGAGAGCAGTACTTC. V and J are TRBV30 and TRBJ2-7; D not resolved. With 4 bases removed from V and 7 bases from J, the gap between germline ends came to 14 bases. The CDR3 sequence is 12 residues long. Germline CDR1 is GTSNPN and CDR2 is SVGIG (reference sequence).

Here the CDR3 reads CASSDLRGGGTGEKLFF. In DNA form, the CDR3 reads TGTGCCAGCAGCGATTTAAGGGGGGGAGGAACGGGAGAAAAACTGTTTTTT. This rearrangement joins TRBV7-9 to TRBJ1-4; weak D call: TRBD1 (6 bases). The V gene lost 5 bases and the J gene lost 8 bases, with 24 bases spanning the gap. There are 17 residues in the CDR3. Germline V lookup: CDR1 SEHNR, CDR2 FQNEAQ (reference sequence).

In DNA, the CDR3 is TGTGCCAGCAGCCTCGAGGTGTTCGGGACCGGGGAGCTGTTTTTT. As protein: CASSLEVFGTGELFF. The rearrangement joins TRBV7-8 to TRBJ2-2; D remains ambiguous. Between the trimmed V and J ends, which lost 5 bases and 5 bases, there was a span of 15 bases. CDR1 and CDR2 (germline): SGHVS, FQNEAQ. The CDR3 sequence is 15 residues long.

CDR3 DNA sequence: TGTGCCAGCACCCCAGTGGGACAGGGTCCTAATCAGCCCCAGCATTTT. This translates into CASTPVGQGPNQPQHF. V and J are TRBV6-2 or TRBV6-3 and TRBJ1-5; TRBD1 agrees at 9 bases. Trimming removed 7 bases from V and 4 bases from J; junction bases left unmatched: 11. This CDR3 contains 16 residues. Germline loops: CDR1 MNHEY, CDR2 SVGEGT.